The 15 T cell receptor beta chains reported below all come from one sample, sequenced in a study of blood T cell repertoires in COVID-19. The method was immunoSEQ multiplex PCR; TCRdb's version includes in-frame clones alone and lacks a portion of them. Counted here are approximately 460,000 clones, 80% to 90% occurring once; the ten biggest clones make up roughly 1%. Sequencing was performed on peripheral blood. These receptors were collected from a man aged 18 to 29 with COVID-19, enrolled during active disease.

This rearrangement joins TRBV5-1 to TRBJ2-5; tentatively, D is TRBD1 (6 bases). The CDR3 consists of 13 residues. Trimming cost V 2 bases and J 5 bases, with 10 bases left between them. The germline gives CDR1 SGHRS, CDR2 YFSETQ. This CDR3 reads CASSLGGTETQYF. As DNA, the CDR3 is TGCGCCAGCAGCTTAGGGGGTACGGAGACCCAGTACTTC.

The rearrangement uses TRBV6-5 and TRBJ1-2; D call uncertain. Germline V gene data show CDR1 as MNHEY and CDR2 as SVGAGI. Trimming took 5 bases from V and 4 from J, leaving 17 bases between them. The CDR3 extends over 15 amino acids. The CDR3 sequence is CASSLSYPPSYGYTF. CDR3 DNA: TGTGCCAGCAGTCTAAGTTACCCCCCGAGCTATGGCTACACCTTC.

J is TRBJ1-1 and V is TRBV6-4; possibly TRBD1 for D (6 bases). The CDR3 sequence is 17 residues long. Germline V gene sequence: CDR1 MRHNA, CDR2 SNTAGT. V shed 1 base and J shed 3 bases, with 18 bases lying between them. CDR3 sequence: CASSDFPPSTGHTEAFF. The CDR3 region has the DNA TGTGCCAGCAGTGACTTCCCCCCGTCGACAGGCCACACTGAAGCTTTCTTT.

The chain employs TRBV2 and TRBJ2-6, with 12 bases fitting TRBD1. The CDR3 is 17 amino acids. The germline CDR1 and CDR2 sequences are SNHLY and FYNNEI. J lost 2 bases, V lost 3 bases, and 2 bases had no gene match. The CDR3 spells CASSEGQGAAGANVLTF. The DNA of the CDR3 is TGTGCCAGCAGTGAGGGACAGGGGGCCGCTGGGGCCAACGTCCTGACTTTC.

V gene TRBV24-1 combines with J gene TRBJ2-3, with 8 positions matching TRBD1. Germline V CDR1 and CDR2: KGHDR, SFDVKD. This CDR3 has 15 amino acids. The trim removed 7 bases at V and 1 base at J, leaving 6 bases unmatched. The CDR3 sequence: CATSRGQGRTDTQYF. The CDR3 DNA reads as TGTGCCACCAGCCGAGGACAGGGTCGCACAGATACGCAGTATTTT.

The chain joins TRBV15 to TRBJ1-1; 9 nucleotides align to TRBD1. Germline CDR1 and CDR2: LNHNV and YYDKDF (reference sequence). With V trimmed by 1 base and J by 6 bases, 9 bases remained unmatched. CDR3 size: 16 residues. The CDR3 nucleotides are TGTGCCACCAGCAGAGCCCCCACAGGGGGCAAGGCTGAAGCTTTCTTT. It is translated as CATSRAPTGGKAEAFF.

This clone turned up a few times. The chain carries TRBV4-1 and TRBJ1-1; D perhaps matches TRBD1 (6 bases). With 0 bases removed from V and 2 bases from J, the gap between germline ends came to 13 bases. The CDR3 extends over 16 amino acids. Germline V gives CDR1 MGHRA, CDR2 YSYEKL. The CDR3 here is CASSQDRRGANTEAFF. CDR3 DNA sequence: TGCGCCAGCAGCCAAGATCGGCGGGGGGCAAACACTGAAGCTTTCTTT.

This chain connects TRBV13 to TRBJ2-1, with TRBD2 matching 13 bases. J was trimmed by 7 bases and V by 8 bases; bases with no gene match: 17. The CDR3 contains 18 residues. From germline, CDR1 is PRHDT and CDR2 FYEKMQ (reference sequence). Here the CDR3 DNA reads TGTGCCAGCCAGGGACTAGCGGGATACCACGGGGTTCGTAATGAGCAGTTCTTC. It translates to CASQGLAGYHGVRNEQFF.

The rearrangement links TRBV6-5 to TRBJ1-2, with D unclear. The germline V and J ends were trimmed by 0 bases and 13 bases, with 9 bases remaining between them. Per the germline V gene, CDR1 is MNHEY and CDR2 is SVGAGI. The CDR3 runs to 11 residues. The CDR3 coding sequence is TGTGCCAGCAGTTACTCGGGTGGGCTCACCTTC. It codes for CASSYSGGLTF.

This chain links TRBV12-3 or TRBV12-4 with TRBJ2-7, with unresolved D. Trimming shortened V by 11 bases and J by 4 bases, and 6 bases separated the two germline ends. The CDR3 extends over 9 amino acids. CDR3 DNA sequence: TGTGCCGCGATGTACGAGCAGTACTTC. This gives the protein CAAMYEQYF.

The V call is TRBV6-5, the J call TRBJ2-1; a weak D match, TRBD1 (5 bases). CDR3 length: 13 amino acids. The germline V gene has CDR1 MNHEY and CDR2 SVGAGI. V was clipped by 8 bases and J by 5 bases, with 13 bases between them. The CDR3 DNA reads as TGTGCCAGCCGCCGACAGCGAAACAATGAGCAGTTCTTC. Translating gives CASRRQRNNEQFF.

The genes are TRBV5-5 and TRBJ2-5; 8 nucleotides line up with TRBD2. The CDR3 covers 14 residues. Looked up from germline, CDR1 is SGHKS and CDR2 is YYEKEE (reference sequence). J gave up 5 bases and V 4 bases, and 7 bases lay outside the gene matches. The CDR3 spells CASSELAVAETQYF. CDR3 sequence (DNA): TGTGCCAGCAGCGAACTAGCGGTGGCTGAGACCCAGTACTTC.

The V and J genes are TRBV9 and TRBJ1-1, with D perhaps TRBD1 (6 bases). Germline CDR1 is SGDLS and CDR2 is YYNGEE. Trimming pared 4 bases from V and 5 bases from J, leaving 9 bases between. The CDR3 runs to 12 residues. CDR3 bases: TGTGCCAGCAGCCCACAGGGAACTGAAGCTTTCTTT. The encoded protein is CASSPQGTEAFF.

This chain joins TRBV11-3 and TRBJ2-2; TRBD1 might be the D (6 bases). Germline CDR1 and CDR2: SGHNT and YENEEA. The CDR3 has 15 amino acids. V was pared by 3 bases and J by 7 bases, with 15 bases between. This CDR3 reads CASSFWTDDNGELFF. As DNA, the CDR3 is TGTGCCAGCAGCTTTTGGACAGACGACAACGGGGAGCTGTTTTTT.

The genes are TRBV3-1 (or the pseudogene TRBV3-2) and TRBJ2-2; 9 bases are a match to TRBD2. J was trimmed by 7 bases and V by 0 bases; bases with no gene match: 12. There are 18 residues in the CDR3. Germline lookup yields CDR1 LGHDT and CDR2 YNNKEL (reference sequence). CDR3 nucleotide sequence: TGTGCCAGCAGCCAAGAAAGCCTAGCGGGGAGTCGGGTCGGGGAGCTGTTTTTT. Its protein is CASSQESLAGSRVGELFF.